This T cell receptor (beta chain) came from a study of blood T cell repertoires in COVID-19. Whole-study context: Both acute and convalescent COVID-19 samples were obtained from the United States, Italy and Spain. T cells, B-cell-depleted T cells, or PBMCs provided the cDNA or gDNA that served as material.

Per the original data handling: Estimation of nucleated cell counts was performed using reference gene primer amplification. Assay used: immunoSEQ multiplex PCR; TCRdb lists only in-frame clones, some missing. V, J and clone size reflect that table, while D and trimming were determined from the DNA. The sample lists approximately 230,000 clones, around 88% occurring once. Sample: peripheral blood. The TCR sequence derives from a man older than 75 with acute or convalescent COVID-19.

Here the CDR3 DNA reads TGTGCCAGTAGTATAGGGGGGCGGAACATTCAGTACTTC. This encodes CASSIGGRNIQYF. This sequence joins TRBV19 and TRBJ2-4; tentative D call: TRBD1 (6 bases). From germline, CDR1 is LNHDA and CDR2 SQIVND (reference sequence). Trimming took off 1 base at V and 7 bases at J, with 8 bases between the two ends. The CDR3 runs to 13 residues.